This entry lists 19 T cell receptor beta chains sequenced from one sample in a study of identifying expanded T cells in peripheral blood. Generated by immunoSEQ multiplex PCR, the TCRdb table keeps only in-frame clones and is missing some. Of approximately 110,000 clones in the sample, 88% were seen once. Sequenced: blood. All receptors come from a person aged 18 to 75 in good health.

J is TRBJ2-7 and V is TRBV14, with 11 bases matching TRBD2. The CDR3 has 16 amino acids. The J segment lost 3 bases and the V segment lost 3 bases, leaving 7 bases of the junction unmatched. Germline CDR1 SGHDN, CDR2 FVKESK. For the CDR3, the DNA is TGTGCCAGCAGCCAGTTTCCGACTAGCGGGAACTACGAGCAGTACTTC. It is translated as CASSQFPTSGNYEQYF.

This chain links TRBV18 with TRBJ2-3; a possible D gene is TRBD2 (7 bases). From germline, CDR1 is KGHSH and CDR2 LQKENI. The CDR3 is 14 amino acids. Deletions cut 2 bases from V and 3 bases from J, with 9 bases between. The DNA of the CDR3 is TGTGCCAGCTCACCAGGGAGGGGGACAGATACGCAGTATTTT. Translating gives CASSPGRGTDTQYF.

The chain couples TRBV27 to TRBJ2-7, with D possibly being TRBD1 or TRBD2 (5 bases each). Trimming shortened V by 6 bases and J by 1 base, and 19 bases separated the two germline ends. CDR3 size: 16 residues. Germline loops: CDR1 MNHEY, CDR2 SMNVEV (reference sequence). CDR3 sequence reads: CASRLLGTQGSYEQYF. The CDR3 DNA reads TGTGCCAGCAGACTACTCGGGACCCAGGGATCCTACGAGCAGTACTTC.

With respect to this clone: Other DNA sequences from this sample encode an identical CDR3 as well. The J gene is TRBJ2-7, the V gene TRBV4-2; TRBD2 matches 7 bases. Looked up from germline, CDR1 is LGHNA and CDR2 is YNFKEQ. This CDR3 has 15 residues. V lost 1 base, J lost 2 bases, and 5 bases stayed unmatched. This CDR3 reads CASSQVLAETYEQYF. CDR3 sequence (DNA): TGTGCCAGCAGCCAAGTGCTAGCGGAGACCTACGAGCAGTACTTC.

The chain is built from TRBV7-2 and TRBJ2-3; 12 bases are a match to TRBD1. Trimming took 5 bases from V and 4 from J; bases not matched to a gene: 4. The CDR3 is 15 residues long. CDR1 SGHTA and CDR2 FQGNSA come from the germline V gene. As DNA, the CDR3 is TGTGCCAGCAGCGGGACAGGGGGCGTCCCAGATACGCAGTATTTT. It encodes CASSGTGGVPDTQYF. The full variable domain, completed using reference TRBV7-2 and TRBJ2-3, is GAGVSQSPSNKVTEKGKDVELRCDPISGHTALYWYRQSLGQGLEFLIYFQGNSAPDKSGLPSDRFSAERTGGSVSTLTIQRTQQEDSAVYLCASSGTGGVPDTQYFGPGTRLTVL.

This chain joins TRBV2 and TRBJ1-2; 9 bases are a match to TRBD1. The CDR3 extends over 13 amino acids. Germline assignment: CDR1 SNHLY and CDR2 FYNNEI. V lost 4 bases to trimming and J lost 5 bases; unmatched junction nucleotides: 2. CDR3 residues: CASSGTGAYGYTF. CDR3 sequence (DNA): TGTGCCAGCAGTGGGACAGGGGCTTATGGCTACACCTTC.

The chain couples TRBV30 to TRBJ2-5; no clear D. The CDR3 sequence is 13 residues long. Deletions cut 0 bases from V and 5 bases from J, with 10 bases between. CDR1 is GTSNPN and CDR2 is SVGIG in the germline V gene (reference sequence). The DNA for the CDR3 is TGTGCCTGGAGTGTACTTCGGCGGGAGACCCAGTACTTC. This codes for CAWSVLRRETQYF. Complete variable domain (other parts from reference TRBV30 and TRBJ2-5): SQTIHQWPATLVQPVGSPLSLECTVEGTSNPNLYWYRQAAGRGLQLLFYSVGIGQISSEVPQNLSASRPQDRQFILSSKKLLLSDSGFYLCAWSVLRRETQYFGPGTRLLVL.

This chain joins TRBV6-5 and TRBJ2-5; TRBD2 might be the D (6 bases). The CDR3 has 15 residues. Germline V gives CDR1 MNHEY, CDR2 SVGAGI. Between the trimmed V and J ends, which lost 6 bases and 3 bases, there was a span of 17 bases. The CDR3, as DNA: TGTGCCAGCAGCCCCTGGGAGGTCCGGGAAGAGACCCAGTACTTC. Protein sequence: CASSPWEVREETQYF.

This clone was recorded a few times. Other DNA sequences in this sample translate to the same CDR3. The chain couples TRBV9 to TRBJ1-3; TRBD1 matches 7 bases. V was clipped by 2 bases and J by 3 bases; unmatched bases: 8. The CDR3 runs to 16 residues. Germline values: CDR1 SGDLS, CDR2 YYNGEE. In DNA form, the CDR3 reads TGTGCCAGCAGCGTTGGTGAGGGGGCGGGTGGAAACACCATATATTTT. It is translated as CASSVGEGAGGNTIYF.

The chain employs TRBV19 and TRBJ2-7, with D unresolved. Between the trimmed V and J ends, which lost 4 bases and 5 bases, there was a span of 18 bases. This CDR3 is 15 amino acids long. CDR1 is LNHDA and CDR2 is SQIVND in the germline V gene (reference sequence). The CDR3 reads CASSTTVSSGHEQYF. CDR3 bases: TGTGCCAGTAGTACCACAGTGTCTAGTGGCCACGAGCAGTACTTC.

The rearrangement links TRBV19 to TRBJ2-7; 10 nucleotides match TRBD1. The CDR3 is made up of 17 amino acids. V lost 5 bases and J lost 3; bases outside the gene matches: 13. Germline CDR1 is LNHDA and CDR2 is SQIVND (reference sequence). The CDR3 here is CASSRDRGSAGYYEQYF. The CDR3 nucleotides are TGTGCCAGTAGTCGGGACAGGGGTTCAGCGGGGTACTACGAGCAGTACTTC.

V usage is TRBV5-1 and J usage is TRBJ1-4; TRBD1 matches at 12 bases. This CDR3 contains 16 residues. V gave up 0 bases and J gave up 8 bases; unmatched junction bases: 5. CDR1 is SGHRS, CDR2 YFSETQ, per germline. The CDR3 DNA reads TGCGCCAGCAGCTTGGTGGGACAGGGGGCAGGAGAAAAACTGTTTTTT. Translating gives CASSLVGQGAGEKLFF.

The chain uses TRBV21-1 and TRBJ2-2; no DNA check was done on the table's D call, TRBD2. TRBV21-1 is recorded as a pseudogene. The CDR3 has 14 residues. In DNA, the CDR3 is TGTGCCAGCAGCCTAGCGGAGTCCACCGGGGAGCTGTTTTTT. It specifies CASSLAESTGELFF.

V gene TRBV28 combines with J gene TRBJ1-2; TRBD1 agrees at 9 bases. This CDR3 spans 14 amino acids. Germline trimming cut 6 bases from V and 12 bases from J; bases unmatched to any gene: 14. CDR1 is MDHEN and CDR2 is SYDVKM in the germline V gene. CDR3 residues: CASRPGGTGFRNTF. In nucleotides, the CDR3 is TGTGCCAGCAGACCTGGCGGGACAGGGTTTAGAAACACCTTC.

The chain is built from TRBV27 and TRBJ2-2; D unresolved. Germline values: CDR1 MNHEY, CDR2 SMNVEV (reference sequence). V lost 5 bases and J 7 bases, leaving 8 bases between the germline ends. This CDR3 has 12 residues. The CDR3 is CASSDLFGELFF. CDR3 coding DNA: TGTGCCAGCAGTGACTTGTTCGGGGAGCTGTTTTTT.

The rearrangement links TRBV6-5 to TRBJ2-3; maybe TRBD2 (6 bases). The V and J ends lost 6 bases and 1 base respectively, with 14 bases between them. The CDR3 sequence is 15 residues long. The V gene's germline CDR1 is MNHEY and CDR2 SVGAGI. DNA for the CDR3: TGTGCCAGCAGACTACTAATAGCGGGCACAGATACGCAGTATTTT. Translation gives CASRLLIAGTDTQYF.

In nucleotides, the CDR3 is TGTGCCACCAGCAGAGCAAGGACAGATTTGAATGAGCAGTTCTTC. This codes for CATSRARTDLNEQFF. V and J are TRBV15 and TRBJ2-1; D perhaps matches TRBD1 (6 bases). The V end was cut by 1 base, the J end by 7 bases, with 14 bases between. Germline loops: CDR1 LNHNV, CDR2 YYDKDF (reference sequence). The CDR3 covers 15 residues.

This clone was observed a few times. The chain couples TRBV7-9 to TRBJ2-3; 8 nucleotides match TRBD2. The trim removed 3 bases at V and 2 bases at J, leaving 10 bases unmatched. Germline loops: CDR1 SEHNR, CDR2 FQNEAQ (reference sequence). This CDR3 region has 17 residues. CDR3 sequence (DNA): TGTGCCAGCAGCTTCGGCGGGGGGCCACCATTCACAGATACGCAGTATTTT. Translation gives CASSFGGGPPFTDTQYF.

This chain joins TRBV19 and TRBJ2-7; TRBD2 agrees at 9 bases. Germline V gives CDR1 LNHDA, CDR2 SQIVND (reference sequence). The CDR3 contains 17 residues. J lost 4 bases, V lost 6 bases, and 16 bases had no gene match. The CDR3 DNA reads as TGTGCCAGTAGAATCCCCCAGGGAAGTAGCGGGAGTTACGAGCAGTACTTC. Encoded protein: CASRIPQGSSGSYEQYF.